The entry that follows covers one T cell receptor beta chain sequence. Its antigen is unknown. This sample stems from a study of CD8+ T cells in alopecia areata. Study at large: In an open-label trial, patients got 5 to 10 mg tofacitinib twice daily. Study-level findings and limits: The study found tofacitinib significantly decreased scalp clonality and expanded CD8+ clones among the top 100.

Extraction of RNA preceded its reverse transcription into cDNA, which served as the sequencing template. TCRdb's table, derived via immunoSEQ multiplex PCR, lists solely in-frame clones and lacks some. The sample carries 50,000 to 65,000 clones, 46% recorded once. Treatment defined: oral pan-JAK inhibitor, 5-10 mg twice daily. Germline assignment: CDR1 LGHNA and CDR2 YNFKEQ. The CDR3 spans 19 residues. Losses at the gene ends were 5 bases for V and 1 base for J; bases not matched to a gene: 12. The source was CD8+ T cells sorted from blood, collected at approximately week 39, from a patient treated with tofacitinib. This chain connects TRBV4-2 to TRBJ2-3; 13 nucleotides match TRBD2. The receptor's source is a human donor with alopecia areata. For the CDR3, the DNA is TGTGCCAGCAGCGTTGGGGGACTAGCGGGATGGCCTGGCACAGATACGCAGTATTTT. This codes for CASSVGGLAGWPGTDTQYF.